These T cell receptor beta chains were read from a single sample in a study of somatic mutations in cytotoxic T cells in rheumatoid arthritis. Method: immunoSEQ multiplex PCR; TCRdb's copy keeps in-frame clones and lacks some. Of under 9,500 clones listed, 80% to 90% are singletons. Material: CD8+ T cells sorted from blood. The receptors shown here come from a woman in her sixties or seventies with rheumatoid arthritis. The CDR3 runs from the conserved cysteine through the conserved F or W. Each record gives: J gene, V gene, clone size, D gene, CDR3 DNA, CDR3 protein. D genes are given only for firm matches. For some rows the clone size is stated as once, few or many, or as a class when expanded; others skip it.

TRBJ2-2	TRBV19	-	TRBD1	TGTGCCAGTAGTATTAACAGGGGGACCGGGGAGCTGTTTTTT	CASSINRGTGELFF
TRBJ2-7	TRBV6-5	-	-	TGTGCCAGCAGTTACTCTAAGGGGGGGAACGAGCAGTACTTC	CASSYSKGGNEQYF
TRBJ1-4	TRBV7-9	-	-	TGTGCCAGCAGCCTACCAACGGACCCGGCGGGGGGGAATGAAAAACTGTTTTTT	CASSLPTDPAGGNEKLFF
TRBJ2-7	TRBV5-1	-	TRBD1	TGCGCCAGCAGCTGGGACAGGGGCAATTACGAGCAGTACTTC	CASSWDRGNYEQYF
TRBJ2-7	TRBV5-6	once	-	TGTGCCAGCAGCTTTCGGGACAACTACGAGCAGTACTTC	CASSFRDNYEQYF
TRBJ2-7	TRBV9	-	-	TGTGCCAGCAGCGGGCCGCGGGCGAAAGCCTACGAGCAGTACTTC	CASSGPRAKAYEQYF
TRBJ1-5	TRBV12-2	-	-	TGTGCAAGTCGCTTAGCCCCGTGGACCGCGGGGCGGGCCCAGCATTTT	CASRLAPWTAGRAQHF
TRBJ2-1	TRBV27	once	TRBD2	TGTGCCAGCAGTTTAACTAGCGGGACCCTGTACAATGAGCAGTTCTTC	CASSLTSGTLYNEQFF
TRBJ2-2	TRBV7-6	-	TRBD1	TGTGCCAGCTGGGACAGGGCGAACACCGGGGAGCTGTTTTTT	CASWDRANTGELFF
TRBJ2-1	TRBV6-4	-	TRBD2	TGTGCCGGCAGGGGGCTAGCGGGGGGGCCCGATGAGCAGTTCTTC	CAGRGLAGGPDEQFF
TRBJ2-7	TRBV2	-	TRBD1	TGTGCCAGCAGTAACCGTTGGGGACAGGGGGCCTTCGAGCAGTACTTC	CASSNRWGQGAFEQYF
TRBJ2-1	TRBV7-9	once	-	TGTGCCAGCAGCTCCTCCAGTTACAATGAGCAGTTCTTC	CASSSSSYNEQFF
TRBJ2-5	TRBV10-3	once	TRBD1	TGTGCCATCAGTGAGGCTCGCCGGGACAGACAAGAGACCCAGTACTTC	CAISEARRDRQETQYF
TRBJ1-1	TRBV5-6	-	TRBD1	TGTGCCAGCATCCAACAGGGGGCCTCCGCTGAAGCTTTCTTT	CASIQQGASAEAFF
TRBJ2-1	TRBV7-8	-	TRBD1	TGTGCCAGCAGCTTAGATCCTAGCGGACAGGGGAATGAGCAGTTCTTC	CASSLDPSGQGNEQFF
TRBJ2-7	TRBV11-2	-	-	TGTGCCAGCCTCCACCCAGGGTCCTACGAGCAGTACTTC	CASLHPGSYEQYF
TRBJ2-7	TRBV5-1	-	TRBD2	TGCGCCAGCAGCTTGGTAGCGGGGGCCTACGAGCAGTACTTC	CASSLVAGAYEQYF
TRBJ1-2	TRBV7-9	-	TRBD1	TGTGCCAGCAGCCCACCCGGGACAGAGATGGGCTACACCTTC	CASSPPGTEMGYTF
TRBJ2-7	TRBV5-1	-	-	TGCGCCAGCAGCTCTTCCTACGAGCAGTACTTC	CASSSSYEQYF